This paragraph reports one T cell receptor (beta chain). Its target is unknown. The sample originates from a study of CD8 T cells in Susac syndrome. Overall study context: Patients with Susac syndrome were therapy-naive, on corticosteroids, or on intravenous immunoglobulin alone at the time that blood was drawn.

The length of the CDR3 is 12 residues. Trimming removed 8 bases at V and 6 bases at J, with 8 bases between. Germline V gives CDR1 MNHEY, CDR2 SMNVEV (reference sequence). The authors sequenced TCR beta from blood CD8+ and CD4+ T cells. CD8+ and CD4+ T cells were negatively isolated; TEMRA cells were FACS-enriched. Points from the study as a whole: Clonal expansion was not seen in any Susac syndrome CD4+ T cell repertoire.

When the RNA was reverse transcribed, random hexamers were used with an input of about 0.5 to 1 ug. Each CDR3 protein is one row after TCRdb ran MiXCR on the immunoSEQ multiplex PCR reads. In the table there are just over 150,000 distinct CDR3 sequences, roughly 95% of which are singletons. The rearrangement joins TRBV27 to TRBJ1-6; perhaps TRBD1 as D (5 bases). Material for sequencing was CD4+ T cells from PBMCs. The sequence was collected from a human donor with Susac syndrome. The CDR3 is CASRQINSPLHF. CDR3 nucleotide sequence: TGTGCCAGCCGACAGATTAATTCACCCCTCCACTTT.